The clone carrying this T cell receptor beta chain was observed once. Its specificity is unknown. Investigators merged groups given second doses at roughly 4 or roughly 12 weeks. This record belongs to a study of T cell responses to AZD1222 COVID-19 vaccine. Study-wide findings and caveats: Targets within unmutated variant regions were reportedly found for nearly half of spike-specific TCRs.

Profiling relied on immunoSEQ multiplex PCR, and the TCRdb table lists in-frame clones only, not all of them. The table records 200,000 or so clones, approximately 94% of them present only once. This CDR3 contains 14 residues. The V end lost 2 bases, the J end lost 4 bases, and 11 bases lay between the germline ends. Germline V gives CDR1 WNHNN, CDR2 SYGVQD (reference sequence). The chain recombines TRBV10-1 with TRBJ1-1, with D tentatively TRBD1 (5 bases). The sample in question was peripheral blood, obtained 28 days after the second AZD1222 dose. This receptor was taken from an adult who received the AZD1222 COVID-19 vaccine. This CDR3 reads CASSETGVSTEAFF. The CDR3 nucleotides are TGCGCCAGCAGTGAGACGGGGGTAAGCACTGAAGCTTTCTTT.